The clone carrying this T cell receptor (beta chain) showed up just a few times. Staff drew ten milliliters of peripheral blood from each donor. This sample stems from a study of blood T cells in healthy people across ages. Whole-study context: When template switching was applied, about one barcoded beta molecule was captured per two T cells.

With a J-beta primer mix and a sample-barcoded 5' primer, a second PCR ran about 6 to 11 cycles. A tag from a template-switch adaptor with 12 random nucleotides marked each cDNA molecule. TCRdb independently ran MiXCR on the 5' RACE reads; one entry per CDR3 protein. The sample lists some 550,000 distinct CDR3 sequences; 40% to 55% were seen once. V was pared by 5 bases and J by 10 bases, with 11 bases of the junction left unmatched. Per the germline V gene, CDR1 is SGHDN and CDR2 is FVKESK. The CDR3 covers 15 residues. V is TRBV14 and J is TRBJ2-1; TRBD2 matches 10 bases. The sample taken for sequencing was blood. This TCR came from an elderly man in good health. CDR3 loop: CASSSLAGAGLEQFF. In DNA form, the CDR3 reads TGTGCCAGCAGCTCCCTAGCGGGAGCAGGGCTAGAGCAGTTCTTC.